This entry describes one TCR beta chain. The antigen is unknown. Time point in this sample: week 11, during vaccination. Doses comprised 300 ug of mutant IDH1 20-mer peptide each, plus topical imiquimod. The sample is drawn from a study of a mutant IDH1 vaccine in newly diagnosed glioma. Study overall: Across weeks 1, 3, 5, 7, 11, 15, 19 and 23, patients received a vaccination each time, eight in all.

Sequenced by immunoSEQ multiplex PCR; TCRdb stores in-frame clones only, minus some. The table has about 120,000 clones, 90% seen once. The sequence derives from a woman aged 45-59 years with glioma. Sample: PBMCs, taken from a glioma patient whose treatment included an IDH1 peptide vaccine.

The CDR3 spells CASSLSPGQGVGEQYF. CDR3 bases: TGTGCCAGCAGTTTATCCCCGGGACAGGGGGTAGGGGAGCAGTACTTC. V and J are TRBV27 and TRBJ2-7; 11 bases agree with TRBD1. The ends lost 0 bases at V and 7 bases at J; junction bases unmatched: 8. Germline V CDR1 and CDR2: MNHEY, SMNVEV (reference sequence). There are 16 residues in the CDR3.